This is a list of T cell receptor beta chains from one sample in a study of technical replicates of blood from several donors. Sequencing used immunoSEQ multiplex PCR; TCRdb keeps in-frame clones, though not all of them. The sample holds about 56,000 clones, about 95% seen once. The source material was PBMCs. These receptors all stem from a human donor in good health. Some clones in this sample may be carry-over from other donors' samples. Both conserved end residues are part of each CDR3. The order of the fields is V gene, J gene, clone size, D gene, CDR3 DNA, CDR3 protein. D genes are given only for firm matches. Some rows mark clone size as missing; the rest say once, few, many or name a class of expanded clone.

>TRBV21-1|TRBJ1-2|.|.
TGTGCCAGCACCCCTCGACAGGTGTATGGCTACACCTTC
CASTPRQVYGYTF
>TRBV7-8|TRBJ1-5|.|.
TGTGCCAGCAGCTTAGGGGTAAGGGGTGAGCCCCAGCATTTT
CASSLGVRGEPQHF
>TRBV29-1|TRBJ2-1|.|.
TGCAGCGTTGACAGGGGCTCCTACAATGAGCAGTTCTTC
CSVDRGSYNEQFF
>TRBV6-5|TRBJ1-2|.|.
TGTGCCAGCAGCCATCCCGGGACAACCTATGGCTACACCTTC
CASSHPGTTYGYTF
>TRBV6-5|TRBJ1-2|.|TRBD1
TGTGCCAGCAGAAGACAGGGAGACTATGGCTACACCTTC
CASRRQGDYGYTF
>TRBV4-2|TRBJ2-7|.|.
TGTGCCAGCAGCCAAGATCAGACAGAACCCTCCTACGAGCAGTACTTC
CASSQDQTEPSYEQYF
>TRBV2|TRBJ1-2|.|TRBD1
TGTGCCAGCGATATGGGACAGACTGGCTACACCTTC
CASDMGQTGYTF
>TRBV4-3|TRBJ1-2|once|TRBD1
TGCGCCAGCAGCCAAGAGGCCGGGACAGGGATAGGCTACACCTTC
CASSQEAGTGIGYTF
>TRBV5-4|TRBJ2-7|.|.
TGTGCCAGCAGCTTGCGGGTGAGACCCTACGAGCAGTACTTC
CASSLRVRPYEQYF
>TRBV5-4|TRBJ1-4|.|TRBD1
TGTGCCAGCAGCTCCGGGACAGGGGATACAACTAATGAAAAACTGTTTTTT
CASSSGTGDTTNEKLFF
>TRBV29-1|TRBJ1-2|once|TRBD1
TGCAGCGTTGACCTCGGGACAGGCTATGGCTACACCTTC
CSVDLGTGYGYTF
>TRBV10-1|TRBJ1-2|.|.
TGCGCCAGCAGTCCCCCGGCGGATGGACATCCACAAGGTTGGGGCTACACCTTC
CASSPPADGHPQGWGYTF
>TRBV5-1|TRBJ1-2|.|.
TGCGCCAGCAGCTGGGTACCCTCGGGAGGCTACACCTTC
CASSWVPSGGYTF
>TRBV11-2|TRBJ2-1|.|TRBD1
TGTGCCAGCAGCTTAGGGACAGGGCTTTGGGATGAGCAGTTCTTC
CASSLGTGLWDEQFF
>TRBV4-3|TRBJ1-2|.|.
TGCGCCAGCAGCCAAGATGACAGGAGTACCTCCCATGGCTACACCTTC
CASSQDDRSTSHGYTF
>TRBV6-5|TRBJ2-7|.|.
TGTGCCAGCAGTTACTCCCGGGACTTCTACGAGCAGTACTTC
CASSYSRDFYEQYF
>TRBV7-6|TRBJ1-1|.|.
TGTGCCAGCAGAAGCCAGGGCGGCACTGAAGCTTTCTTT
CASRSQGGTEAFF
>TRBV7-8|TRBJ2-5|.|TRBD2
TGTGCCAGCAGCTTATCGGCACTAGCGGGGGAGACCCAGTACTTC
CASSLSALAGETQYF
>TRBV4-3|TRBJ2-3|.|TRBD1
TGCGCCAGCAGCCAAGACAGGGGGAAGGGTACGCAGTATTTT
CASSQDRGKGTQYF
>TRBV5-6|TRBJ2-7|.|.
TGTGCCAGCAGCTTGGGGACATGGCCCTCCTACGAGCAGTACTTC
CASSLGTWPSYEQYF
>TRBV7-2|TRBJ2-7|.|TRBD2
TGTGCCAGCAGCGCTAGCGGGGGGGGAGTCTACGAGCAGTACTTC
CASSASGGGVYEQYF
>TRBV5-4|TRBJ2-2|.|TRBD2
TGTGCCAGCAGCCCCGCCGGGAGCGGGAGGTTGCCCGGGGAGCTGTTTTTT
CASSPAGSGRLPGELFF
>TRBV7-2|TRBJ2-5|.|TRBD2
TGTGCCAGCAGCTTAATTAGCCGGGGGGGCCTGATGGAGACCCAGTACTTC
CASSLISRGGLMETQYF
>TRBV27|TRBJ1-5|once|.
TGTGCCAGCAGTTTGCGGCAGGGAAATGAGCCCCAGCATTTT
CASSLRQGNEPQHF
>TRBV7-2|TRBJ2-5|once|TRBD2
TGTGCCAGCAGCTCCGGACTAGCGGGAGGTCAAGAGACCCAGTACTTC
CASSSGLAGGQETQYF
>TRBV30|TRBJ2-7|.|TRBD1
TGTGCCTCGCAACAGGGGTCCTACGAGCAGTACTTC
CASQQGSYEQYF
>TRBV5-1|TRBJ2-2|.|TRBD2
TGCGCCAGCAGCTTGGGCGGACTAGCGGGAGCGGGCACCGGGGAGCTGTTTTTT
CASSLGGLAGAGTGELFF
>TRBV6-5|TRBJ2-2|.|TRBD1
TGTGCCAGCAGTTCGGGACAGGAGGAAGCCGGGGAGCTGTTTTTT
CASSSGQEEAGELFF
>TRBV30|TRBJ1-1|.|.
TGTGCCTGGGAGGGTGTTACTGCAGCTTTCTTT
CAWEGVTAAFF
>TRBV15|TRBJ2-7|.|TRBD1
TGTGCCACCAGCAGAGACAGGGGGGAGCAGTACTTC
CATSRDRGEQYF
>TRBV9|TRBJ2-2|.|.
TGTGCCAGCAGCAGAGGGCCTAACACCGGGGAGCTGTTTTTT
CASSRGPNTGELFF
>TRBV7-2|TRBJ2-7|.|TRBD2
TGTGCCAGCGGCTCTAGCGGTCGATACGAGCAGTACTTC
CASGSSGRYEQYF